These 19 T cell receptor beta chains were all obtained from the same sample, sequenced in a study of T cell repertoires in ileal Crohn's disease. Time point indicated: neoterminal ileum biopsy at postoperative endoscopy, about 6 months after surgery. Sequenced by immunoSEQ multiplex PCR; TCRdb stores in-frame clones only, minus some. The sample gives 8,500 to 13,000 clones, about 82% of which show up once; more than 13% is in the top ten. Sequenced material: ileal tissue. The receptor source for this set is an adult with Crohn's disease.

V is TRBV7-2 and J is TRBJ1-2, with D perhaps TRBD1 (5 bases). V shed 2 bases and J shed 4 bases, with 20 bases lying between them. This CDR3 region has 17 residues. CDR1 and CDR2 from the germline V gene are SGHTA and FQGNSA. CDR3 loop: CASSLYIGVGDSYGYTF. The CDR3 region has the DNA TGTGCCAGCAGCTTATATATCGGGGTCGGGGACTCCTATGGCTACACCTTC.

V is TRBV5-6 and J is TRBJ1-6; 10 nucleotides agree with TRBD1. This CDR3 has 16 amino acids. Per the germline V gene, CDR1 is SGHDT and CDR2 is YYEEEE. Unmatched junction bases numbered 10, after V lost 3 bases and J lost 10 bases. The CDR3 region has the DNA TGTGCCAGCAGCTCCCTCGGGACAGGGGACCAATCACCCCTCCACTTT. Its protein is CASSSLGTGDQSPLHF.

The chain carries TRBV19 and TRBJ2-3, with TRBD1 identical over 8 bases. Germline assignment: CDR1 LNHDA and CDR2 SQIVND (reference sequence). J gave up 1 base and V 5 bases, and 2 bases lay outside the gene matches. The CDR3 contains 14 residues. Written as DNA, the CDR3 is TGTGCCAGTAGTGGGACAGGAGGCACAGATACGCAGTATTTT. The encoded protein is CASSGTGGTDTQYF.

The chain has TRBV16 and TRBJ1-2; TRBD1 matches 8 bases. Trimming cost V 0 bases and J 4 bases; bases outside gene matches: 1. The CDR3 covers 14 residues. Germline V lookup: CDR1 KGHSY, CDR2 FQNENV. CDR3 in DNA: TGTGCCAGCAGCCAATCGGGACAGGCCTATGGCTACACCTTC. Protein sequence: CASSQSGQAYGYTF. Together with reference TRBV16 and TRBJ1-2, the CDR3 gives the full variable domain: GEEVAQTPKHLVRGEGQKAKLYCAPIKGHSYVFWYQQVLKNEFKFLISFQNENVFDETGMPKERFSAKCLPNSPCSLEIQATKLEDSAVYFCASSQSGQAYGYTFGSGTRLTVV.

The chain is built from TRBV27 and TRBJ2-1; D perhaps matches TRBD2 (5 bases). The CDR3 length is 15 residues. Germline-derived CDR1 and CDR2 are MNHEY and SMNVEV (reference sequence). The germline V and J ends were trimmed by 0 bases and 7 bases, with 13 bases remaining between them. CDR3 DNA sequence: TGTGCCAGCAGTTTATCTGGCCCGGGAACGAATGAGCAGTTCTTC. Its translation: CASSLSGPGTNEQFF.

This clone appeared once. This chain uses TRBV9 with TRBJ2-1, with D perhaps TRBD2 (5 bases). The V gene lost 0 bases and the J gene lost 8 bases, with 15 bases spanning the gap. This CDR3 contains 15 residues. Looked up from germline, CDR1 is SGDLS and CDR2 is YYNGEE. The chain's CDR3 is CASSVGHSIGDEQFF. CDR3 in DNA: TGTGCCAGCAGCGTAGGGCACTCGATCGGGGATGAGCAGTTCTTC.

This chain connects TRBV4-1 to TRBJ2-1, with 8 bases aligning to TRBD2. The germline V gene has CDR1 MGHRA and CDR2 YSYEKL. The CDR3 extends over 16 amino acids. The J segment lost 4 bases and the V segment lost 0 bases, leaving 5 bases of the junction unmatched. As DNA, the CDR3 is TGCGCCAGCAGCCAAGAAAGCACTAGCGGTTACAATGAGCAGTTCTTC. Translating gives CASSQESTSGYNEQFF.

The chain joins TRBV10-1 to TRBJ2-5, with TRBD1 as a possible D gene (6 bases). The assigned J gene may be wrong: the sequence end matches TRBJ2-7 better. Germline CDR1 reads WNHNN; CDR2 reads SYGVQD (reference sequence). CDR3 length equals 15 residues. CDR3 coding DNA: TGCGCCAGCAGCGAGGGTGCGTCAGGGGTCTACGAGCAGTACTTC. Its translation is CASSEGASGVYEQYF.

This clone appeared a single time. The rearrangement uses TRBV7-9 and TRBJ2-2, with 10 positions matching TRBD1. The CDR3 spans 16 residues. CDR1 and CDR2 (germline): SEHNR, FQNEAQ (reference sequence). The ends lost 4 bases at V and 4 bases at J; junction bases unmatched: 6. CDR3 region: CASSSRDRGGTGELFF. CDR3 bases: TGTGCCAGCAGCTCTCGGGACAGGGGCGGCACCGGGGAGCTGTTTTTT.

The gene calls are TRBV6-1 and TRBJ1-2; D may be TRBD1 (5 bases). Germline CDR1 reads MNHNS; CDR2 reads SASEGT. The ends were cut back, 8 bases at V and 4 bases at J, with 11 bases in the middle. This CDR3 spans 12 amino acids. As DNA, the CDR3 is TGTGCCAGCGAGACAGCTCTCTATGGCTACACCTTC. As protein: CASETALYGYTF.

The V and J genes are TRBV5-6 and TRBJ1-1; D unclear. The CDR3 extends over 14 amino acids. In germline, CDR1 is SGHDT, CDR2 YYEEEE. With 4 bases removed from V and 1 base from J, the gap between germline ends came to 11 bases. The CDR3 DNA is TGTGCCAGCAGCCCGGAGGGCACGAACACTGAAGCTTTCTTT. Encoded protein: CASSPEGTNTEAFF.

The table lists this clone with a few counts. The V gene is TRBV4-1, the J gene TRBJ2-3; a possible D gene is TRBD1 (5 bases). Trimming took off 1 base at V and 4 bases at J, with 12 bases between the two ends. This CDR3 region has 15 residues. CDR1 and CDR2 from the germline V gene are MGHRA and YSYEKL. CDR3 sequence: CASSQAQGSPDTQYF. For the CDR3, the DNA is TGCGCCAGCAGCCAAGCGCAGGGCTCGCCAGATACGCAGTATTTT.

Here the CDR3 DNA reads TGTGCCAGCAGCCAAGAAAGGGGCCGATACTATGGCTACACCTTC. This translates into CASSQERGRYYGYTF. The V call is TRBV4-2, the J call TRBJ1-2, with a weak D call TRBD1 (5 bases). The germline V and J ends were trimmed by 0 bases and 3 bases, with 11 bases remaining between them. Germline CDR1 LGHNA, CDR2 YNFKEQ. There are 15 residues in the CDR3.

This clone showed up just once. The chain joins TRBV7-6 to TRBJ1-4; D not resolved. V lost 0 bases to trimming and J lost 8 bases, with 10 bases between them. The germline V gene has CDR1 SGHVS and CDR2 FNYEAQ. This CDR3 has 14 amino acids. The CDR3 reads CASSLAVGEEKLFF. Here the CDR3 DNA reads TGTGCCAGCAGCTTAGCCGTGGGAGAGGAAAAACTGTTTTTT.

This clone was counted between two and nine times. The rearrangement links TRBV4-1 to TRBJ1-2; D possibly corresponds to TRBD1 (6 bases). This CDR3 comprises 15 residues. Germline CDR1 is MGHRA and CDR2 is YSYEKL. Trimming took off 0 bases at V and 3 bases at J, with 11 bases between the two ends. Written as DNA, the CDR3 is TGCGCCAGCAGCCAAGAGACAGGCCGTTACTATGGCTACACCTTC. It specifies CASSQETGRYYGYTF.

The chain recombines TRBV5-5 with TRBJ2-5, with a possible D match to TRBD1 (6 bases). Trimming pared 2 bases from V and 1 base from J, leaving 15 bases between. From germline, CDR1 is SGHKS and CDR2 YYEKEE (reference sequence). The CDR3 is 16 amino acids. The CDR3 sequence: CASSFPGAFGQETQYF. As DNA, the CDR3 is TGTGCCAGCAGCTTCCCAGGGGCGTTTGGCCAAGAGACCCAGTACTTC.

The gene calls are TRBV27 and TRBJ1-3; D gene ambiguous. This CDR3 has 15 residues. V lost 1 base, J lost 0 bases, and 7 bases lay in between. The germline V gene has CDR1 MNHEY and CDR2 SMNVEV (reference sequence). The CDR3 region is CASSLYGNSGNTIYF. The CDR3 coding sequence is TGTGCCAGCAGTTTATACGGTAACTCTGGAAACACCATATATTTT.

The genes are TRBV27 and TRBJ2-1, with D possibly TRBD2 on 6 matching bases. CDR3 size: 15 residues. The ends were cut back, 8 bases at V and 4 bases at J, with 18 bases in the middle. Germline assignment: CDR1 MNHEY and CDR2 SMNVEV (reference sequence). The CDR3 DNA follows: TGTGCCAGCCGCGGTTTGCGCGGGACGTACAATGAGCAGTTCTTC. Residues: CASRGLRGTYNEQFF.

The chain has TRBV5-1 and TRBJ2-1; 10 positions match TRBD2. Trimming took 5 bases from V and 2 from J; bases not matched to a gene: 7. The CDR3 has 16 amino acids. The germline V gene encodes CDR1 SGHRS and CDR2 YFSETQ. CDR3 region: CASRPTSGVTYNEQFF. The CDR3 DNA reads as TGCGCCAGCAGGCCTACTAGCGGGGTTACCTACAATGAGCAGTTCTTC. Variable domain in full (rest from reference TRBV5-1 and TRBJ2-1): KAGVTQTPRYLIKTRGQQVTLSCSPISGHRSVSWYQQTPGQGLQFLFEYFSETQRNKGNFPGRFSGRQFSNSRSEMNVSTLELGDSALYLCASRPTSGVTYNEQFFGPGTRLTVL.